This T cell receptor beta chain was found in a study of T cell repertoires in cytomegalovirus infection (dated by TCRdb to between 2018 and 2020). Regarding the study in general: Because public TCR beta signatures pointed to carriage of CMV infection together with the matching HLA type, the HLA type of each donor mattered for the analysis. What the research found in general, with its limitations: The ex vivo response was dominated by HLA-C-restricted CMV-specific TCR beta clonotypes, which also provided the single most frequent clonotype in two of eight donors. In both this cohort and an independent cohort of over 350 donors, the cumulative frequency of public TCR beta family members distinguished carriers of CMV infection plus the relevant HLA type.

V is shortened by 5 bases, J by 1 base, and the region joining them spans 8 bases. CDR1 and CDR2 are drawn from the germline V gene: SNHLY, FYNNEI. From the cysteine up to the phenylalanine, the CDR3 has a length of 14 residues. Of the read, only the CDR3 DNA is kept; its 42 bases are in frame from base 1. The instrument was an Illumina HiSeq 1500. Through fastp at Q25 and MiXCR, TCRdb rebuilt clones from the public reads, retaining in-frame beta chains. Entries that share a CDR3 protein sequence are merged under the most common genes and DNA. Present in this sample are hundreds of thousands of distinct CDR3 sequences, around 9.6% of which were seen just once. Approximately 2.4% of the sample lies in the top ten. There are a few counts of this clonotype. Its antigen remains undetermined. Base qualities are not recorded, but no much larger clone differs from it by a single base.

Sequenced input: PBMCs. The TCR sequence derives from a human donor in good health (CMV status not recorded). Some clones in this sample may be carry-over from other donors' samples. This chain joins TRBV2 to TRBJ2-2, with no confident D gene call. The DNA reads TGTGCCAGCAGTTCGGCCAGGAACACCGGGGAGCTGTTTTTT. This yields the protein CASSSARNTGELFF. Supplemented by the reference TRBV2 and TRBJ2-2 proteins around the CDR3, the complete variable domain is EPEVTQTPSHQVTQMGQEVILRCVPISNHLYFYWYRQILGQKVEFLVSFYNNEISEKSEIFDDQFSVERPDGSNFTLKIRSTKLEDSAMYFCASSSARNTGELFFGEGSRLTVL.